The sequence of this T cell receptor beta chain was determined in a study of blood T cell repertoires in COVID-19. There are 16 residues in the CDR3. CDR1 and CDR2 (germline): LGHNA, YNFKEQ. The J segment lost 0 bases and the V segment lost 1 base, leaving 3 bases of the junction unmatched. This clone has a single count. This table comes from immunoSEQ multiplex PCR, and its TCRdb copy is limited to in-frame clones, with some not included. The profile shows 280,000 or so clones, roughly 89% of them singletons. The sequenced material came from PBMCs or T cells enriched from blood (not recorded which). This TCR came from a woman between 18 and 29 years old with acute COVID-19. The chain combines TRBV4-2 with TRBJ1-5, with TRBD1 matching 7 bases. The CDR3 sequence is CASSQGTGDSNQPQHF. The CDR3 bases are TGTGCCAGCAGCCAAGGTACAGGGGATAGCAATCAGCCCCAGCATTTT.